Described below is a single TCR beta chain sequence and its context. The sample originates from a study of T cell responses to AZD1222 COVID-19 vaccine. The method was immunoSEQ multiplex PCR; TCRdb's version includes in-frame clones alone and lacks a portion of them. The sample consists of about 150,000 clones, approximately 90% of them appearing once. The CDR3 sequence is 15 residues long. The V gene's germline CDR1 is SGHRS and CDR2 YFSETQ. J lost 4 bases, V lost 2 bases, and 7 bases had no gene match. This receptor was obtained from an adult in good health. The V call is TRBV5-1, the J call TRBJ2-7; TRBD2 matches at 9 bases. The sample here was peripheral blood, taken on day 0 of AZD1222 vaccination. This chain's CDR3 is CASSFTGTSLYEQYF. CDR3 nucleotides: TGCGCCAGCAGCTTCACCGGGACTAGCTTGTACGAGCAGTACTTC.